This T cell receptor (beta chain) was identified in a study of early T cells in non-severe SARS-CoV-2 infection. This CDR3 is built from 16 residues. Trimming left V 1 base short and J 2 bases short, with 12 bases between. The germline gives CDR1 SGHKS, CDR2 YYEKEE (reference sequence). Separate cDNA molecules each had unique molecular identifiers attached to them. One entry per CDR3 protein, called by TCRdb with MiXCR from the 5' RACE reads. Among under 85,000 distinct CDR3 sequences listed, 9% to 15% were seen once. The receptor was isolated from an adult who was a healthcare worker with PCR-confirmed SARS-CoV-2 infection or an uninfected control (not recorded which). The donor label of this sample is uncertain. The chain couples TRBV5-5 to TRBJ1-4; weak D call: TRBD1 (6 bases). This sample comprised whole blood, obtained at baseline. CDR3 DNA: TGTGCCAGCAGCTTGTTTCCAGGGGCGACTAATGAAAAACTGTTTTTT. This encodes CASSLFPGATNEKLFF.